One sample yielded the 25 T cell receptor beta chains listed below, sequenced in a study of blood T cell repertoires in COVID-19 (dated by TCRdb to between 2020 and 2021). Receptors were amplified or captured by the immunoSEQ multiplex PCR assay. Sourced from immuneACCESS, this table was stored by TCRdb with only in-frame sequences that have V and J called. A share of the clones is absent; for the studies checked, an unresolved V gene accounts for under half, and the remainder has no known explanation. This sample holds about 190,000 clones; roughly 89% were observed only once. Of the sample, 3.2% is held by the ten largest clones. The sample comprised PBMCs or T cells enriched from blood (not recorded which). All receptors come from a woman aged 25 to 45 who had been exposed to COVID-19.

The CDR3 bases are TGTGCCAGCAGTTTATCGAACAGCCAAGAGACCCAGTACTTC. It translates to CASSLSNSQETQYF. The gene calls are TRBV27 and TRBJ2-5; D remains ambiguous. CDR3 length: 14 residues. With 0 bases removed from V and 1 base from J, the gap between germline ends came to 6 bases. From germline, CDR1 is MNHEY and CDR2 SMNVEV (reference sequence).

CDR3 DNA sequence: TGTGCCGTCAACCGGGACAGGGGCTCCTACGAGCAGTACTTC. The encoded protein is CAVNRDRGSYEQYF. This rearrangement joins TRBV6-5 to TRBJ2-7; TRBD1 aligns across 10 bases. Trimming cost V 11 bases and J 0 bases; bases outside gene matches: 7. The CDR3 totals 14 residues. Looked up from germline, CDR1 is MNHEY and CDR2 is SVGAGI.

This rearrangement joins TRBV27 to TRBJ1-1, with TRBD1 identical over 10 bases. This CDR3 is built from 16 residues. Germline V gives CDR1 MNHEY, CDR2 SMNVEV (reference sequence). Trimming removed 2 bases from V and 0 bases from J; junction bases left unmatched: 3. CDR3 in DNA: TGTGCCAGCAGTTTAGGGACAGGGGAGTTGAACACTGAAGCTTTCTTT. Its translation: CASSLGTGELNTEAFF.

This chain links TRBV14 with TRBJ1-2; D is possibly TRBD1 (6 bases). The CDR3 sequence is 15 residues long. Germline CDR1 and CDR2: SGHDN and FVKESK. Trimming removed 2 bases at V and 7 bases at J, with 17 bases between. CDR3 sequence: CASSQPGHLLSGYTF. In DNA, the CDR3 is TGTGCCAGCAGCCAACCGGGACACCTACTTTCTGGCTACACCTTC.

CDR3 sequence (DNA): TGTGCCAGCAGCTTACGTGAGCAAAACACCGGGGAGCTGTTTTTT. Protein sequence: CASSLREQNTGELFF. V and J are TRBV7-9 and TRBJ2-2, with D unresolved. The CDR3 is 15 residues long. Trimming left V 2 bases short and J 2 bases short, with 9 bases between. Per the germline V gene, CDR1 is SEHNR and CDR2 is FQNEAQ (reference sequence).

V usage is TRBV25-1 and J usage is TRBJ2-1, with 10 nucleotides matching TRBD2. V shed 6 bases and J 1 base; nucleotides not matched to a gene: 0. CDR1 and CDR2 (germline): MGHDK, SYGVNS. There are 14 residues in the CDR3. The CDR3 is CASRTSGSYNEQFF. The CDR3 bases are TGTGCCAGCAGGACTAGCGGGTCCTACAATGAGCAGTTCTTC.

This rearrangement joins TRBV7-3 to TRBJ2-2; 10 nucleotides line up with TRBD1. J gave up 6 bases and V 4 bases, and 5 bases lay outside the gene matches. This CDR3 comprises 15 residues. The germline gives CDR1 SGHTA, CDR2 FQGTGA. The CDR3 DNA is TGTGCCAGCAGCTCCGGGACAGGGGTTCCCGGGGAGCTGTTTTTT. Translation: CASSSGTGVPGELFF.

The genes are TRBV6-5 and TRBJ1-4; TRBD1 aligns across 8 bases. CDR1 is MNHEY, CDR2 SVGAGI, per germline. The V gene end was trimmed by 6 bases and the J gene end by 7 bases; junction bases not matched to a gene: 7. The CDR3 runs 14 residues. In nucleotides, the CDR3 is TGTGCCAGCAGCCGAGGACAGGGTTTTGAAAAACTGTTTTTT. It specifies CASSRGQGFEKLFF.

The chain employs TRBV7-9 and TRBJ1-1; perhaps TRBD1 as D (6 bases). CDR1 SEHNR and CDR2 FQNEAQ come from the germline V gene (reference sequence). Trimming left V 1 base short and J 1 base short, with 10 bases between. The CDR3 totals 15 residues. CDR3 region: CASSLGGGTNTEAFF. The CDR3 coding sequence is TGTGCCAGCAGCTTAGGAGGGGGTACGAACACTGAAGCTTTCTTT. The variable domain in full, completed from reference TRBV7-9 and TRBJ1-1, reads DTGVSQNPRHKITKRGQNVTFRCDPISEHNRLYWYRQTLGQGPEFLTYFQNEAQLEKSRLLSDRFSAERPKGSFSTLEIQRTEQGDSAMYLCASSLGGGTNTEAFFGQGTRLTVV.

The CDR3 DNA is TGTGCCAGCAGCTTAGGTAAACGAGGCGAGCAGTACTTC. Translation gives CASSLGKRGEQYF. The chain has TRBV7-3 and TRBJ2-7; no clear D gene. V was clipped by 2 bases and J by 6 bases, with 11 bases between them. The length of the CDR3 is 13 residues. Germline V lookup: CDR1 SGHTA, CDR2 FQGTGA.

This clone is a singleton in its sample. The gene calls are TRBV18 and TRBJ2-3; TRBD1 matches at 8 bases. CDR3 length: 19 residues. Losses at the gene ends were 1 base for V and 1 base for J; bases not matched to a gene: 13. Germline assignment: CDR1 KGHSH and CDR2 LQKENI. The CDR3 loop is CASSPLPLSGTGRTDTQYF. CDR3 in DNA: TGTGCCAGCTCACCACTACCTCTTTCCGGGACAGGCCGCACAGATACGCAGTATTTT.

Note on this clone: Additional DNA sequences in this sample encode the identical CDR3. The genes are TRBV5-1 and TRBJ2-5, with 7 bases that match TRBD2. The germline V gene has CDR1 SGHRS and CDR2 YFSETQ. V dropped 0 bases and J dropped 1; count of bases not matched to a gene: 0. The CDR3 consists of 14 residues. The CDR3 bases are TGCGCCAGCAGCTTGGGACTAGCCCAAGAGACCCAGTACTTC. Residues: CASSLGLAQETQYF.

The V gene is TRBV10-1, the J gene TRBJ2-7; 7 bases are a match to TRBD1. Trimming removed 3 bases from V and 2 bases from J; junction bases left unmatched: 7. The CDR3 is 15 residues long. Germline V CDR1 and CDR2: WNHNN, SYGVQD (reference sequence). For the CDR3, the DNA is TGCGCCAGCAGTGATTCGGGACAGTACCCCTACGAGCAGTACTTC. It yields the protein CASSDSGQYPYEQYF.

The chain combines TRBV4-2 with TRBJ2-7, with a weak D call TRBD1 (5 bases). The CDR3 spans 11 residues. Deletions cut 5 bases from V and 4 bases from J, with 6 bases between. Germline V gives CDR1 LGHNA, CDR2 YNFKEQ. The CDR3 coding sequence is TGTGCCAGCAGCAAGGGGTACGAGCAGTACTTC. Its translation: CASSKGYEQYF.

The rearrangement uses TRBV7-2 and TRBJ1-4; D is possibly TRBD1 (6 bases). The CDR3 loop spans 16 amino acids. Trimming left V 3 bases short and J 7 bases short, with 18 bases between. Per germline, CDR1 SGHTA and CDR2 FQGNSA. The CDR3: CASSFEPGAIGEKLFF. The CDR3 DNA is TGTGCCAGCAGCTTCGAGCCAGGGGCAATCGGTGAAAAACTGTTTTTT.

This clone was observed a handful of times. This chain connects TRBV6-4 to TRBJ2-3, with 9 nucleotides matching TRBD2. There are 17 residues in the CDR3. Losses at the gene ends were 2 bases for V and 0 bases for J; bases not matched to a gene: 6. Germline lookup yields CDR1 MRHNA and CDR2 SNTAGT. This CDR3 reads CASSDEGGGGSTDTQYF. The CDR3, as DNA: TGTGCCAGCAGTGACGAAGGCGGGGGGGGAAGCACAGATACGCAGTATTTT.

The rearrangement joins TRBV4-3 to TRBJ1-2, with D hard to call. The germline gives CDR1 LGHNA, CDR2 YSLEER. Trimming stripped 0 bases from V and 4 bases from J, with 12 bases between. The CDR3 spans 15 residues. CDR3 coding DNA: TGCGCCAGCAGCCAAGACTTCGGGGAACGCTATGGCTACACCTTC. This encodes CASSQDFGERYGYTF.

This chain links TRBV5-4 with TRBJ2-3, with a weak D call TRBD2 (5 bases). The germline V gene has CDR1 SGHNT and CDR2 YYREEE (reference sequence). The CDR3 sequence is 15 residues long. Trimming took off 4 bases at V and 5 bases at J, with 17 bases between the two ends. The CDR3 region is CASSTPDSRKDTQYF. The CDR3, as DNA: TGTGCCAGCAGCACACCGGACTCGCGAAAAGATACGCAGTATTTT.

This clone was seen only a few times. The chain uses TRBV12-3 or TRBV12-4 and TRBJ1-2, with D uncertain. The germline V and J ends were trimmed by 2 bases and 5 bases, with 9 bases remaining between them. CDR3 length: 13 amino acids. The CDR3 reads CASSLRREYGYTF. In DNA, the CDR3 is TGTGCCAGCAGTTTAAGACGGGAGTATGGCTACACCTTC.

The V gene is TRBV5-1, the J gene TRBJ2-6, with 11 bases aligning to TRBD2. The CDR3 extends over 20 amino acids. Unmatched junction bases numbered 14, after V lost 4 bases and J lost 2 bases. Germline values: CDR1 SGHRS, CDR2 YFSETQ. This CDR3 is CASSVGDHSGGATGANVLTF. In nucleotides, the CDR3 is TGCGCCAGCAGCGTTGGTGACCATAGCGGGGGGGCCACTGGGGCCAACGTCCTGACTTTC.

The V gene is TRBV2, the J gene TRBJ2-1; 10 positions match TRBD2. The CDR3 spans 13 residues. The germline V gene encodes CDR1 SNHLY and CDR2 FYNNEI. V shed 6 bases and J 9 bases; nucleotides not matched to a gene: 5. This CDR3 reads CASSSGLALEQFF. The DNA of the CDR3 is TGTGCCAGCAGCTCGGGACTAGCGCTTGAGCAGTTCTTC.

This chain joins TRBV18 and TRBJ2-7, with a tentative D call TRBD2 (6 bases). The ends were cut back, 3 bases at V and 3 bases at J, with 6 bases in the middle. Germline loops: CDR1 KGHSH, CDR2 LQKENI. The CDR3 is 12 amino acids. CDR3 DNA: TGTGCCAGCTCACCGGGACTCTACGAGCAGTACTTC. It yields the protein CASSPGLYEQYF.

This chain uses TRBV7-9 with TRBJ1-5, with D possibly matching TRBD1 (6 bases). This CDR3 spans 14 amino acids. The germline V gene has CDR1 SEHNR and CDR2 FQNEAQ (reference sequence). The V end was cut by 6 bases, the J end by 3 bases, with 12 bases between. In DNA form, the CDR3 reads TGTGCCAGCAGTCACAGGGCAAACAATCAGCCCCAGCATTTT. Its translation is CASSHRANNQPQHF.

The V call is TRBV24-1, the J call TRBJ1-2; TRBD1 matches at 10 bases. Trimming at V came to 10 bases and at J to 5 bases, leaving 9 bases not matched to a gene. The CDR3 totals 14 residues. Germline CDR1 reads KGHDR; CDR2 reads SFDVKD. The CDR3 sequence is CATHPGQGGYGYTF. The CDR3 nucleotides are TGTGCCACGCATCCCGGACAGGGGGGGTATGGCTACACCTTC.

The J gene is TRBJ2-5, the V gene TRBV4-1, with D tentatively TRBD2 (5 bases). The ends were cut back, 2 bases at V and 2 bases at J, with 18 bases in the middle. Germline V gene sequence: CDR1 MGHRA, CDR2 YSYEKL. The CDR3 has 17 residues. The chain's CDR3 is CASSQSLPRGYQETQYF. CDR3 DNA: TGCGCCAGCAGCCAAAGCTTGCCCAGAGGGTATCAAGAGACCCAGTACTTC.